The sequence of this TCR beta chain was determined in a study of T-cell memory formation after mild COVID-19. TCRdb recomputed calls from the 5' RACE reads with MiXCR, one row per CDR3 protein. This table has around 220,000 distinct CDR3 sequences, about 17% appearing once. Trimming left V 5 bases short and J 1 base short, with 12 bases between. The CDR3 sequence is 14 residues long. CDR1 is SGHRS and CDR2 is YFSETQ in the germline V gene. The material sequenced was PBMCs or a T cell subset sorted from them (not recorded which). This chain uses TRBV5-1 with TRBJ1-1; D might be TRBD1 (6 bases). This receptor was identified in a man aged 18-30 years who had mild COVID-19 (a few samples of this study predate the infection). Cell type and time point are not known. The CDR3 region has the DNA TGCGCCAGCAGGGCGTCAGGGGAGAACACTGAAGCTTTCTTT. Encoded protein: CASRASGENTEAFF.